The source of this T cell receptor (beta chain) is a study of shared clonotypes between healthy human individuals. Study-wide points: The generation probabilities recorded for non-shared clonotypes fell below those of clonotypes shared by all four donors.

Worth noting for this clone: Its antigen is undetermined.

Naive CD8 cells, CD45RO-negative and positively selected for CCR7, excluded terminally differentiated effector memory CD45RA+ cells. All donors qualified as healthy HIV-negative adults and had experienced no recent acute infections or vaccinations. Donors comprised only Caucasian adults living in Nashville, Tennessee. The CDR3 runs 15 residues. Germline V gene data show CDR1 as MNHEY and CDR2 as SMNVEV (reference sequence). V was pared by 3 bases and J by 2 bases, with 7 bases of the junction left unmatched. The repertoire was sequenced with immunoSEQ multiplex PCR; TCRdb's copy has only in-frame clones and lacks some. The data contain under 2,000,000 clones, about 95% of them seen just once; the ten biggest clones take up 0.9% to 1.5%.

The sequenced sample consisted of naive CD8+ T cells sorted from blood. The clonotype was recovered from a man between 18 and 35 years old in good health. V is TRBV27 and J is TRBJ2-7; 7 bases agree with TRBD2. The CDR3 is CASSLLAVPTYEQYF. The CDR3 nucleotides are TGTGCCAGCAGTTTGCTAGCGGTGCCTACCTACGAGCAGTACTTC.